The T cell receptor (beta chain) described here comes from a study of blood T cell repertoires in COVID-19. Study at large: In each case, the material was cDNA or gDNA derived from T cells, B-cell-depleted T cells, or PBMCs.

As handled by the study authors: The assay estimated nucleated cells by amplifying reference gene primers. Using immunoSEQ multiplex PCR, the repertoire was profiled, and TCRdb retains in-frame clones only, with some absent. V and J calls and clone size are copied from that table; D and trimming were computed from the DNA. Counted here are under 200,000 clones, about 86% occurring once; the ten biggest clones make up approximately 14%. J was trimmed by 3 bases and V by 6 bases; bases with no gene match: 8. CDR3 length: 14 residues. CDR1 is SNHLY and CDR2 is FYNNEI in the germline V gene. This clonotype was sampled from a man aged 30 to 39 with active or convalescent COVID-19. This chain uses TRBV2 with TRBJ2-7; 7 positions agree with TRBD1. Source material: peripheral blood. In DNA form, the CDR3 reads TGTGCCAGCAGCCGACAGGGAGTGGACTACGAGCAGTACTTC. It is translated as CASSRQGVDYEQYF.